A selection of T cell receptor beta chains follows, all from one sample in a study of blood T cell repertoires in COVID-19. TCRdb's table, derived via immunoSEQ multiplex PCR, lists solely in-frame clones and lacks some. The sample carries 310,000 or so clones, nearly 90% recorded once. The sample comprised PBMCs or T cells enriched from blood (not recorded which). Every receptor here comes from a woman aged 18-30 years with acute COVID-19. The CDR3 runs from the conserved cysteine through the conserved F or W. The order of the fields is J gene, D gene, V gene, clone size, CDR3 protein, CDR3 DNA. A D gene is named only where the DNA matches it firmly. The listing skips clone size in some rows; elsewhere it reads once, few, many or a size class.

J gene: TRBJ1-2; D gene: TRBD1; V gene: TRBV7-9; clone size: .; CDR3 protein: CASSLRIRGQGASGYTF; CDR3 DNA: TGTGCCAGCAGCTTACGGATCAGGGGACAGGGGGCGAGTGGCTACACCTTC
J gene: TRBJ2-1; D gene: .; V gene: TRBV19; clone size: .; CDR3 protein: CASSIPSPRLVGNEQFF; CDR3 DNA: TGTGCCAGTAGTATACCGTCCCCCCGGCTAGTCGGTAATGAGCAGTTCTTC
J gene: TRBJ1-2; D gene: TRBD1; V gene: TRBV3-1/TRBV3-2; clone size: .; CDR3 protein: CASSQGIGGVSDGYTF; CDR3 DNA: TGTGCCAGCAGCCAAGGTATAGGGGGCGTTTCAGATGGCTACACCTTC
J gene: TRBJ2-1; D gene: .; V gene: TRBV4-2; clone size: .; CDR3 protein: CASDLGTAPNEQFF; CDR3 DNA: TGTGCCAGCGATCTGGGGACTGCACCGAATGAGCAGTTCTTC
J gene: TRBJ2-7; D gene: TRBD1; V gene: TRBV10-2; clone size: .; CDR3 protein: CASRYGTGRNLGEQYF; CDR3 DNA: TGCGCCAGCAGATATGGGACAGGGAGGAACCTGGGAGAGCAGTACTTC
J gene: TRBJ2-1; D gene: .; V gene: TRBV2; clone size: .; CDR3 protein: CASSLSPQQFF; CDR3 DNA: TGTGCCAGCAGCCTCTCCCCTCAGCAGTTCTTC
J gene: TRBJ2-1; D gene: TRBD2; V gene: TRBV6-6; clone size: .; CDR3 protein: CASSPSSGRAYNEQFF; CDR3 DNA: TGTGCCAGCAGCCCATCTAGCGGGAGGGCGTACAATGAGCAGTTCTTC
J gene: TRBJ2-7; D gene: TRBD2; V gene: TRBV15; clone size: .; CDR3 protein: CATSRGLAGAYEQYF; CDR3 DNA: TGTGCCACCAGCAGAGGGCTAGCGGGAGCCTACGAGCAGTACTTC
J gene: TRBJ2-5; D gene: TRBD2; V gene: TRBV18; clone size: .; CDR3 protein: CASSPPGVAGVGQYF; CDR3 DNA: TGTGCCAGCTCACCACCGGGGGTAGCGGGAGTGGGCCAGTACTTC
J gene: TRBJ1-5; D gene: TRBD1; V gene: TRBV30; clone size: once; CDR3 protein: CAWGQGSQPQHF; CDR3 DNA: TGTGCCTGGGGACAGGGCAGCCAGCCCCAGCATTTT
J gene: TRBJ2-3; D gene: .; V gene: TRBV5-1; clone size: .; CDR3 protein: CASSFAGFPTDTQYF; CDR3 DNA: TGCGCCAGCAGCTTCGCAGGGTTTCCAACAGATACGCAGTATTTT
J gene: TRBJ1-3; D gene: .; V gene: TRBV13; clone size: once; CDR3 protein: CASSLRGTGNTIYF; CDR3 DNA: TGTGCCAGCAGCTTAAGGGGTACTGGAAACACCATATATTTT
J gene: TRBJ2-6; D gene: TRBD1; V gene: TRBV28; clone size: .; CDR3 protein: CASSGGGQGAFGANVLTF; CDR3 DNA: TGTGCCAGCAGTGGAGGAGGACAGGGGGCTTTTGGGGCCAACGTCCTGACTTTC
J gene: TRBJ1-4; D gene: TRBD1; V gene: TRBV5-6; clone size: .; CDR3 protein: CASSAATGVEKLFF; CDR3 DNA: TGTGCCAGCAGCGCGGCGACAGGGGTTGAAAAACTGTTTTTT
J gene: TRBJ1-2; D gene: TRBD1; V gene: TRBV7-3; clone size: .; CDR3 protein: CASSLTGTGGSTYGYTF; CDR3 DNA: TGTGCCAGCAGCTTAACGGGGACAGGGGGCTCCACCTATGGCTACACCTTC
J gene: TRBJ2-3; D gene: .; V gene: TRBV6-1; clone size: .; CDR3 protein: CASSESGGTTDTQYF; CDR3 DNA: TGTGCCAGCAGTGAATCTGGGGGGACCACAGATACGCAGTATTTT
J gene: TRBJ2-3; D gene: TRBD2; V gene: TRBV2; clone size: .; CDR3 protein: CASRLKGGGTTDTQYF; CDR3 DNA: TGTGCCAGCAGATTAAAGGGCGGGGGAACCACAGATACGCAGTATTTT
J gene: TRBJ2-2; D gene: TRBD2; V gene: TRBV28; clone size: few; CDR3 protein: CASSFRGGTGELFF; CDR3 DNA: TGTGCCAGCAGTTTTCGGGGGGGTACCGGGGAGCTGTTTTTT
J gene: TRBJ2-1; D gene: TRBD2; V gene: TRBV5-8; clone size: .; CDR3 protein: CASSRTSGAYSYNEQFF; CDR3 DNA: TGTGCCAGCAGCCGTACTAGCGGGGCTTACTCCTACAATGAGCAGTTCTTC
J gene: TRBJ1-1; D gene: .; V gene: TRBV4-2; clone size: .; CDR3 protein: CASSRGSMNTEAFF; CDR3 DNA: TGTGCCAGCAGCCGCGGGTCAATGAACACTGAAGCTTTCTTT
J gene: TRBJ2-7; D gene: .; V gene: TRBV2; clone size: .; CDR3 protein: CASSERAAEQYF; CDR3 DNA: TGTGCCAGCAGTGAGAGGGCGGCCGAGCAGTACTTC
J gene: TRBJ1-2; D gene: .; V gene: TRBV29-1; clone size: .; CDR3 protein: CSGGQNNYGYTF; CDR3 DNA: TGCAGCGGGGGGCAGAATAACTATGGCTACACCTTC
J gene: TRBJ2-2; D gene: TRBD2; V gene: TRBV19; clone size: .; CDR3 protein: CASSWWLAGLNTGELFF; CDR3 DNA: TGTGCCAGTAGTTGGTGGTTAGCGGGATTGAACACCGGGGAGCTGTTTTTT
J gene: TRBJ2-5; D gene: .; V gene: TRBV28; clone size: .; CDR3 protein: CASSLFGMAGPQYF; CDR3 DNA: TGTGCCAGCAGTTTATTCGGGATGGCTGGGCCCCAGTACTTC
J gene: TRBJ2-1; D gene: .; V gene: TRBV29-1; clone size: .; CDR3 protein: CSVEAGLGGRYNEQFF; CDR3 DNA: TGCAGCGTTGAGGCCGGCTTGGGGGGTCGGTACAATGAGCAGTTCTTC
J gene: TRBJ2-2; D gene: .; V gene: TRBV4-3; clone size: .; CDR3 protein: CASSQDRRTSDLGGELFF; CDR3 DNA: TGCGCCAGCAGCCAAGATCGTCGGACATCGGATTTGGGCGGGGAGCTGTTTTTT
J gene: TRBJ2-5; D gene: .; V gene: TRBV28; clone size: .; CDR3 protein: CASSLYIPRGETQYF; CDR3 DNA: TGTGCCAGCAGTTTATACATCCCTCGGGGAGAGACCCAGTACTTC
J gene: TRBJ2-3; D gene: .; V gene: TRBV18; clone size: .; CDR3 protein: CASSPAGLSAGLGRTDTQYF; CDR3 DNA: TGTGCCAGCTCACCAGCGGGGCTTAGTGCGGGGCTGGGACGCACAGATACGCAGTATTTT
J gene: TRBJ2-2; D gene: .; V gene: TRBV6-6; clone size: .; CDR3 protein: CASEFGGANTGELFF; CDR3 DNA: TGTGCCAGCGAGTTCGGAGGGGCGAACACCGGGGAGCTGTTTTTT
J gene: TRBJ2-3; D gene: .; V gene: TRBV6-2/TRBV6-3; clone size: .; CDR3 protein: CASSPRLEIRTDTQYF; CDR3 DNA: TGTGCCAGCAGTCCACGACTGGAGATAAGGACAGATACGCAGTATTTT
J gene: TRBJ2-1; D gene: .; V gene: TRBV18; clone size: .; CDR3 protein: CASSPPAGGHEQFF; CDR3 DNA: TGTGCCAGCTCACCACCGGCGGGTGGCCATGAGCAGTTCTTC
J gene: TRBJ2-1; D gene: .; V gene: TRBV12-5; clone size: .; CDR3 protein: CASGSLGVALYNEQFF; CDR3 DNA: TGTGCTAGTGGTTCACTCGGAGTAGCGCTCTACAATGAGCAGTTCTTC
J gene: TRBJ1-6; D gene: .; V gene: TRBV27; clone size: .; CDR3 protein: CASSPAGGSSPLHF; CDR3 DNA: TGTGCCAGCAGTCCAGCGGGGGGTTCTTCACCCCTCCACTTT
J gene: TRBJ1-3; D gene: TRBD1; V gene: TRBV6-5; clone size: .; CDR3 protein: CASSYSRDRGNTIYF; CDR3 DNA: TGTGCCAGCAGTTACTCGAGGGACAGGGGAAACACCATATATTTT
J gene: TRBJ1-5; D gene: .; V gene: TRBV7-8; clone size: .; CDR3 protein: CASSLGLNNQPQHF; CDR3 DNA: TGTGCCAGCAGCTTGGGACTGAACAATCAGCCCCAGCATTTT
J gene: TRBJ2-7; D gene: .; V gene: TRBV12-5; clone size: .; CDR3 protein: CASGLSNYEQYF; CDR3 DNA: TGTGCTAGTGGTTTGAGCAATTACGAGCAGTACTTC
J gene: TRBJ2-7; D gene: TRBD1; V gene: TRBV27; clone size: once; CDR3 protein: CASSSGTASYEQYF; CDR3 DNA: TGTGCCAGCAGTTCCGGGACAGCCTCCTACGAGCAGTACTTC
J gene: TRBJ2-7; D gene: .; V gene: TRBV5-4; clone size: .; CDR3 protein: CASSSLNQGIGEQYF; CDR3 DNA: TGTGCCAGCAGCTCTCTCAATCAGGGTATCGGCGAGCAGTACTTC
J gene: TRBJ2-1; D gene: TRBD2; V gene: TRBV6-6; clone size: .; CDR3 protein: CASRARLAGYNEQFF; CDR3 DNA: TGTGCCAGCAGAGCGCGACTAGCGGGGTACAATGAGCAGTTCTTC
J gene: TRBJ1-5; D gene: .; V gene: TRBV27; clone size: .; CDR3 protein: CASSPGISNQPQHF; CDR3 DNA: TGTGCCAGCAGTCCAGGGATTAGCAATCAGCCCCAGCATTTT
J gene: TRBJ2-1; D gene: .; V gene: TRBV6-5; clone size: once; CDR3 protein: CASSRTQGSSQFF; CDR3 DNA: TGTGCCAGCAGTCGCACGCAGGGGTCGTCGCAGTTCTTC
J gene: TRBJ2-3; D gene: .; V gene: TRBV18; clone size: once; CDR3 protein: CASSPQFRVEFSDTQYF; CDR3 DNA: TGTGCCAGCTCACCACAATTCAGGGTAGAATTTTCGGATACGCAGTATTTT
J gene: TRBJ2-7; D gene: .; V gene: TRBV4-1; clone size: .; CDR3 protein: CASSQGGLGGRSYEQYF; CDR3 DNA: TGCGCCAGCAGCCAAGGAGGTCTAGGGGGAAGGTCCTACGAGCAGTACTTC
J gene: TRBJ1-2; D gene: TRBD1; V gene: TRBV27; clone size: .; CDR3 protein: CASSSGQGGNGYTF; CDR3 DNA: TGTGCCAGCAGTTCGGGACAGGGAGGGAATGGCTACACCTTC
J gene: TRBJ2-7; D gene: TRBD2; V gene: TRBV5-1; clone size: .; CDR3 protein: CASSFGTSTYEQYF; CDR3 DNA: TGCGCCAGCAGCTTCGGGACTAGCACCTACGAGCAGTACTTC
J gene: TRBJ1-5; D gene: .; V gene: TRBV15; clone size: .; CDR3 protein: CATRPDHSGNQPQHF; CDR3 DNA: TGTGCCACCAGGCCCGATCACAGTGGGAATCAGCCCCAGCATTTT
J gene: TRBJ2-2; D gene: .; V gene: TRBV11-3; clone size: .; CDR3 protein: CASSYLDSTGELFF; CDR3 DNA: TGTGCCAGCAGCTACCTAGATTCGACCGGGGAGCTGTTTTTT
J gene: TRBJ1-5; D gene: TRBD1; V gene: TRBV4-2; clone size: .; CDR3 protein: CASSLIQGANQPQHF; CDR3 DNA: TGTGCCAGCAGCCTCATACAGGGGGCCAACCAGCCCCAGCATTTT
J gene: TRBJ2-5; D gene: .; V gene: TRBV5-6; clone size: .; CDR3 protein: CASTQSSWQQETQYF; CDR3 DNA: TGTGCCAGCACACAATCATCTTGGCAACAAGAGACCCAGTACTTC
J gene: TRBJ2-3; D gene: .; V gene: TRBV11-2; clone size: .; CDR3 protein: CASSPGQSSTDTQYF; CDR3 DNA: TGTGCCAGCAGCCCTGGACAGTCTAGCACAGATACGCAGTATTTT
J gene: TRBJ1-2; D gene: .; V gene: TRBV5-4; clone size: .; CDR3 protein: CASSEGVHGYTF; CDR3 DNA: TGTGCCAGCAGCGAGGGAGTACATGGCTACACCTTC
J gene: TRBJ2-1; D gene: .; V gene: TRBV19; clone size: .; CDR3 protein: CASSITTYNEQFF; CDR3 DNA: TGTGCCAGTAGTATAACTACCTACAATGAGCAGTTCTTC
J gene: TRBJ2-7; D gene: .; V gene: TRBV6-6; clone size: few; CDR3 protein: CASSLRRLADPYEQYF; CDR3 DNA: TGTGCCAGCAGTTTACGACGACTGGCGGATCCGTACGAGCAGTACTTC
J gene: TRBJ2-2; D gene: TRBD2; V gene: TRBV6-5; clone size: .; CDR3 protein: CASSPLAGDTGELFF; CDR3 DNA: TGTGCCAGCAGCCCACTCGCGGGGGACACCGGGGAGCTGTTTTTT
J gene: TRBJ1-3; D gene: .; V gene: TRBV29-1; clone size: .; CDR3 protein: CSVGTGSGNTIYF; CDR3 DNA: TGCAGCGTTGGTACAGGGTCTGGAAACACCATATATTTT